Presented here are 24 T cell receptor beta chains from one specimen sequenced in a study of beta chain features in type 1 diabetes. Investigators reverse transcribed all isolated RNA, so they sequenced expressed TCRB transcripts. Sequenced by immunoSEQ multiplex PCR; TCRdb stores in-frame clones only, minus some. This repertoire shows a few hundred thousand clones, 9% to 10% found once; its top ten account for about 0.037%. The sequenced sample consisted of naive CD4+ T cells from blood. The receptors come from a woman between 18 and 29 years old in good health.

This clone was seen a handful of times. The gene calls are TRBV7-9 and TRBJ2-5, with 7 bases identical to TRBD2. The CDR3 loop spans 16 amino acids. Germline V lookup: CDR1 SEHNR, CDR2 FQNEAQ (reference sequence). The V segment lost 3 bases and the J segment 3 bases; nucleotides outside the gene matches: 10. CDR3 sequence reads: CASSFGGTGVKETQYF. In nucleotides, the CDR3 is TGTGCCAGCAGCTTCGGGGGGACGGGAGTGAAAGAGACCCAGTACTTC.

The chain carries TRBV5-1 and TRBJ1-1; 8 bases align to TRBD1. CDR3 length equals 13 residues. The trim removed 0 bases at V and 11 bases at J, leaving 6 bases unmatched. Germline CDR1 reads SGHRS; CDR2 reads YFSETQ. The CDR3 DNA is TGCGCCAGCAGCTTGGCCGGACAGGGTGGGGCTTTCTTT. Its translation is CASSLAGQGGAFF.

The chain combines TRBV5-1 with TRBJ1-6, with D tentatively TRBD1 (5 bases). Germline CDR1 SGHRS, CDR2 YFSETQ. V shed 6 bases and J shed 5 bases, with 9 bases lying between them. This CDR3 has 13 residues. The CDR3 reads CASMGQDNSPLHF. CDR3 bases: TGCGCCAGCATGGGGCAGGATAATTCACCCCTCCACTTT.

Written as DNA, the CDR3 is TGTGCCAGCAGCGCCAGAGGGACCGGGGAGCTGTTTTTT. It codes for CASSARGTGELFF. The genes are TRBV7-6 and TRBJ2-2; D may be TRBD2 (5 bases). Per the germline V gene, CDR1 is SGHVS and CDR2 is FNYEAQ. Between the trimmed V and J ends, which lost 5 bases and 5 bases, there was a span of 9 bases. CDR3 length equals 13 residues.

This clone was counted only a few times. The chain is built from TRBV6-1 and TRBJ2-5; 8 bases are a match to TRBD1. Germline assignment: CDR1 MNHNS and CDR2 SASEGT. CDR3 length: 15 amino acids. V gave up 5 bases and J gave up 5 bases; unmatched junction bases: 10. The CDR3, as DNA: TGTGCCAGCAGTCCTCTATGGACAGGGAAGGAGACCCAGTACTTC. Translation: CASSPLWTGKETQYF.

The chain uses TRBV12-5 and TRBJ1-1, with 8 bases that match TRBD1. The junction had 11 bases not matched to a gene; V was cut back by 0 bases and J by 2 bases. This CDR3 contains 18 residues. Germline lookup yields CDR1 LGHNT and CDR2 FRNRAP. The CDR3 loop reads CASGLVRGQGAGNTEAFF. For the CDR3, the DNA is TGTGCTAGTGGTTTGGTACGGGGGCAGGGGGCTGGAAACACTGAAGCTTTCTTT.

This clone has more than one count but fewer than ten. The chain uses TRBV15 and TRBJ2-7, with 9 nucleotides matching TRBD1. Germline CDR1 LNHNV, CDR2 YYDKDF (reference sequence). CDR3 length: 15 residues. Trimming cost V 2 bases and J 2 bases; bases outside gene matches: 4. CDR3 nucleotides: TGTGCCACCAGCAGATCAAGGACAGGGGCCTACGAGCAGTACTTC. It specifies CATSRSRTGAYEQYF. The entire variable domain, with the rest obtained from reference TRBV15 and TRBJ2-7, is as follows: DAMVIQNPRYQVTQFGKPVTLSCSQTLNHNVMYWYQQKSSQAPKLLFHYYDKDFNNEADTPDNFQSRRPNTSFCFLDIRSPGLGDTAMYLCATSRSRTGAYEQYFGPGTRLTVT.

This clone was found a few times. The chain joins TRBV15 to TRBJ2-5, with D possibly matching TRBD1 (6 bases). Per germline, CDR1 LNHNV and CDR2 YYDKDF (reference sequence). The V end lost 5 bases, the J end lost 4 bases, and 11 bases lay between the germline ends. This CDR3 is 13 amino acids long. The CDR3 bases are TGTGCCACCAGCGGGGGCGGCGGAGAGACCCAGTACTTC. Translation: CATSGGGGETQYF. The full variable domain, in which reference TRBV15 and TRBJ2-5 provide the parts outside the CDR3, is DAMVIQNPRYQVTQFGKPVTLSCSQTLNHNVMYWYQQKSSQAPKLLFHYYDKDFNNEADTPDNFQSRRPNTSFCFLDIRSPGLGDTAMYLCATSGGGGETQYFGPGTRLLVL.

This clone was found a few times. The chain combines TRBV19 with TRBJ2-1; 16 bases line up with TRBD2. V shed 3 bases, J shed 8 bases, and the junction held 4 bases outside the gene matches. Germline lookup yields CDR1 LNHDA and CDR2 SQIVND (reference sequence). CDR3 length equals 16 residues. The CDR3 spells CASSIPGLAGGYEQFF. The CDR3 coding sequence is TGTGCCAGTAGTATCCCGGGACTAGCGGGGGGGTATGAGCAGTTCTTC.

This clone was picked up a small number of times. This sequence joins TRBV5-6 and TRBJ2-3; D possibly corresponds to TRBD2 (6 bases). Germline CDR1 reads SGHDT; CDR2 reads YYEEEE. The CDR3 runs 14 residues. Trimming removed 4 bases from V and 4 bases from J, with 13 bases in between. CDR3 sequence (DNA): TGTGCCAGCAGCCCCTACGGGGGTGCAGATACGCAGTATTTT. Protein product: CASSPYGGADTQYF. The entire variable domain, with the rest obtained from reference TRBV5-6 and TRBJ2-3, is as follows: DAGVTQSPTHLIKTRGQQVTLRCSPKSGHDTVSWYQQALGQGPQFIFQYYEEEERQRGNFPDRFSGHQFPNYSSELNVNALLLGDSALYLCASSPYGGADTQYFGPGTRLTVL.

The V gene is TRBV27, the J gene TRBJ2-3; D is undetermined. The CDR3 consists of 13 residues. Germline-derived CDR1 and CDR2 are MNHEY and SMNVEV (reference sequence). Trimming cost V 6 bases and J 7 bases, with 14 bases left between them. CDR3 sequence reads: CASRPLGSNTQYF. In DNA, the CDR3 is TGTGCCAGCAGACCTCTCGGGTCGAATACGCAGTATTTT.

The sample holds a few counts of this clone. The gene calls are TRBV7-9 and TRBJ2-3, with a weak D call TRBD2 (6 bases). Germline assignment: CDR1 SEHNR and CDR2 FQNEAQ (reference sequence). This CDR3 comprises 17 residues. V was cut by 4 bases and J by 4 bases, with 21 bases left in between. The CDR3 DNA follows: TGTGCCAGCAGCTCCCCGCCGGGCCGGGGGTCCGCAGATACGCAGTATTTT. The encoded protein is CASSSPPGRGSADTQYF.

This clone was found many times. The J gene is TRBJ2-7, the V gene TRBV7-9; D is unresolved. The CDR3 is made up of 14 amino acids. Per the germline V gene, CDR1 is SEHNR and CDR2 is FQNEAQ (reference sequence). Trimming cost V 1 base and J 5 bases, with 12 bases left between them. The CDR3 DNA reads TGTGCCAGCAGCTTAGGCCCGGGTTACGACGAGCAGTACTTC. The encoded protein is CASSLGPGYDEQYF.

This CDR3 is CSVAEWRTDTQYF. In nucleotides, the CDR3 is TGCAGCGTTGCCGAGTGGAGGACAGATACGCAGTATTTT. The V call is TRBV29-1, the J call TRBJ2-3; a possible D gene is TRBD2 (5 bases). Germline V lookup: CDR1 SQVTM, CDR2 ANQGSEA. Trimming cost V 4 bases and J 3 bases, with 11 bases left between them. The CDR3 length is 13 residues.

This clone occurred a few times. This chain joins TRBV29-1 and TRBJ1-4; 8 bases are a match to TRBD1. Unmatched junction bases numbered 11, after V lost 6 bases and J lost 8 bases. Germline V lookup: CDR1 SQVTM, CDR2 ANQGSEA. The CDR3 is 14 amino acids. The CDR3 nucleotides read TGCAGCGTACAGAACACAGGGGGTAGCGAAAAACTGTTTTTT. It encodes CSVQNTGGSEKLFF. Full variable domain (rest looked up from reference TRBV29-1 and TRBJ1-4): SAVISQKPSRDICQRGTSLTIQCQVDSQVTMMFWYRQQPGQSLTLIATANQGSEATYESGFVIDKFPISRPNLTFSTLTVSNMSPEDSSIYLCSVQNTGGSEKLFFGSGTQLSVL.

CDR3 in DNA: TGTGCCAGCAGCTTAGGGATGGCAGGACAGCCCCAGCATTTT. Translation: CASSLGMAGQPQHF. The J gene is TRBJ1-5, the V gene TRBV7-9; D unclear. CDR3 length: 14 amino acids. Trimming took off 1 base at V and 7 bases at J, with 11 bases between the two ends. Germline CDR1 and CDR2: SEHNR and FQNEAQ (reference sequence).

This clone came up a few times. V gene TRBV11-2 combines with J gene TRBJ2-7; 13 positions match TRBD2. The germline CDR1 and CDR2 sequences are SGHAT and FQNNGV. CDR3 size: 18 residues. The V and J ends lost 4 bases and 2 bases, in that order; junction bases with no gene match: 11. This CDR3 is CASSSPRRTSGRTYEQYF. The CDR3 DNA follows: TGTGCCAGCAGCTCGCCCCGGCGGACTAGCGGGAGAACCTACGAGCAGTACTTC.

Concerning this clone: This specimen includes other DNA sequences encoding the same CDR3. The chain uses TRBV11-3 and TRBJ2-3, with D unclear. The germline CDR1 and CDR2 sequences are SGHNT and YENEEA. Between the trimmed V and J ends, which lost 0 bases and 6 bases, there was a span of 4 bases. This CDR3 is built from 12 residues. CDR3 in DNA: TGTGCCAGCAGCTTAGATCGGGATACGCAGTATTTT. The encoded protein is CASSLDRDTQYF.

This clone was counted only a few times. The chain uses TRBV5-6 and TRBJ2-3; 8 bases match TRBD2. The germline V gene has CDR1 SGHDT and CDR2 YYEEEE. The V and J ends lost 0 bases and 2 bases, in that order; junction bases with no gene match: 8. The CDR3 has 17 residues. CDR3 DNA: TGTGCCAGCAGCTTGGTAGGCTCGCGGGAGGCCACAGATACGCAGTATTTT. This gives the protein CASSLVGSREATDTQYF. Supplemented by reference TRBV5-6 and TRBJ2-3, the full variable domain reads DAGVTQSPTHLIKTRGQQVTLRCSPKSGHDTVSWYQQALGQGPQFIFQYYEEEERQRGNFPDRFSGHQFPNYSSELNVNALLLGDSALYLCASSLVGSREATDTQYFGPGTRLTVL.

The chain couples TRBV5-6 to TRBJ1-5; maybe TRBD1 (6 bases). CDR3 length equals 16 residues. Germline lookup yields CDR1 SGHDT and CDR2 YYEEEE. V lost 4 bases to trimming and J lost 1 base, with 15 bases between them. The CDR3 DNA sequence: TGTGCCAGCAGCCGGACCGGGACACGGAGCAATCAGCCCCAGCATTTT. Protein: CASSRTGTRSNQPQHF.

The chain combines TRBV7-6 with TRBJ2-7; TRBD1 matches at 9 bases. Germline V gene data show CDR1 as SGHVS and CDR2 as FNYEAQ. V dropped 4 bases and J dropped 2; count of bases not matched to a gene: 3. The CDR3 runs 14 residues. CDR3 loop: CASSSTGGPYEQYF. The CDR3, as DNA: TGTGCCAGCAGCTCGACAGGGGGGCCCTACGAGCAGTACTTC.

The chain recombines TRBV27 with TRBJ1-1, with 9 bases that match TRBD1. This CDR3 comprises 17 residues. After removal of 4 bases from V and 0 bases from J, the junction contained 9 bases not matched to a gene. Germline V lookup: CDR1 MNHEY, CDR2 SMNVEV (reference sequence). Here the CDR3 DNA reads TGTGCCAGCAGTTCGAGGAGGGACAGGGTAATGAACACTGAAGCTTTCTTT. Its protein is CASSSRRDRVMNTEAFF.

This clone was seen a handful of times. The chain recombines TRBV9 with TRBJ2-7; a weak D match, TRBD2 (5 bases). The CDR3 contains 13 residues. V gave up 3 bases and J gave up 5 bases, with 12 bases separating them. Looked up from germline, CDR1 is SGDLS and CDR2 is YYNGEE. The DNA for the CDR3 is TGTGCCAGCAGCGCATATCCCGGGGACGAGCAGTACTTC. Its translation: CASSAYPGDEQYF.

This clone has just a few counts. This CDR3 is CASSRAPTGGQQETQYF. CDR3 bases: TGTGCCAGCAGCCGGGCCCCGACGGGAGGGCAGCAAGAGACCCAGTACTTC. The chain carries TRBV5-4 and TRBJ2-5; 8 positions agree with TRBD2. V shed 4 bases, J shed 2 bases, and the junction held 13 bases outside the gene matches. Germline V lookup: CDR1 SGHNT, CDR2 YYREEE (reference sequence). This CDR3 is 17 amino acids long.